The rows below give T cell receptor beta chains drawn from one sample of a study of blood T cell repertoires in COVID-19. Some clones are missing from TCRdb's copy, which holds only in-frame ones; the method was immunoSEQ multiplex PCR. The sample holds thousands of clones, roughly 84% seen once. The specimen was peripheral blood. These receptors were obtained from a human donor with active COVID-19. The donor label of this sample is uncertain. CDR3s include the opening cysteine and the closing phenylalanine or tryptophan. The order of the fields is D gene, V gene, clone size, J gene, CDR3 protein, CDR3 DNA. The D gene is left open where the match is weak. Some rows mark clone size as missing; the rest say once, few, many or name a class of expanded clone.

D gene: TRBD1; V gene: TRBV13; clone size: NA; J gene: TRBJ1-2; CDR3 protein: CASSLGTTGGNYGYTF; CDR3 DNA: TGTGCCAGCAGCTTAGGTACGACAGGGGGGAACTATGGCTACACCTTC
D gene: NA; V gene: TRBV5-1; clone size: NA; J gene: TRBJ2-5; CDR3 protein: CASTLEYGSRETQYF; CDR3 DNA: TGCGCCAGCACCCTGGAGTACGGGAGCCGAGAGACCCAGTACTTC
D gene: NA; V gene: TRBV30; clone size: NA; J gene: TRBJ1-1; CDR3 protein: CAWGRANTEAFF; CDR3 DNA: TGTGCCTGGGGCAGGGCGAACACTGAAGCTTTCTTT
D gene: NA; V gene: TRBV20-1; clone size: NA; J gene: TRBJ2-7; CDR3 protein: CSARFSGEQYF; CDR3 DNA: TGCAGTGCTAGATTTTCGGGCGAGCAGTACTTC
D gene: NA; V gene: TRBV7-6; clone size: NA; J gene: TRBJ1-1; CDR3 protein: CASSFSDRTLEAFF; CDR3 DNA: TGTGCCAGCAGCTTCTCAGACAGAACCCTTGAAGCTTTCTTT
D gene: TRBD1; V gene: TRBV7-3; clone size: once; J gene: TRBJ2-1; CDR3 protein: CASSPSTGVRVVYSYNEQFF; CDR3 DNA: TGTGCCAGCAGCCCCTCGACAGGGGTCCGCGTAGTGTACTCGTACAATGAGCAGTTCTTC
D gene: NA; V gene: TRBV15; clone size: NA; J gene: TRBJ2-7; CDR3 protein: CATSRGGELYAQYF; CDR3 DNA: TGTGCCACCAGCAGGGGAGGAGAGCTCTACGCGCAGTACTTC
D gene: TRBD1; V gene: TRBV2; clone size: once; J gene: TRBJ2-7; CDR3 protein: CASSEVRTGGGEQYF; CDR3 DNA: TGTGCCAGCAGTGAAGTTAGGACAGGGGGAGGGGAGCAGTACTTC
D gene: NA; V gene: TRBV19; clone size: NA; J gene: TRBJ2-5; CDR3 protein: CASSGGWRQETQYF; CDR3 DNA: TGTGCCAGTAGCGGGGGATGGCGGCAAGAGACCCAGTACTTC
D gene: NA; V gene: TRBV7-2; clone size: NA; J gene: TRBJ1-1; CDR3 protein: CASRRTPRDTEAFF; CDR3 DNA: TGTGCCAGCAGAAGGACTCCACGGGACACTGAAGCTTTCTTT
D gene: TRBD1; V gene: TRBV28; clone size: NA; J gene: TRBJ2-1; CDR3 protein: CASSSTGLDNEQFF; CDR3 DNA: TGTGCCAGCAGTTCGACAGGGCTAGACAATGAGCAGTTCTTC
D gene: TRBD1; V gene: TRBV30; clone size: NA; J gene: TRBJ2-7; CDR3 protein: CASRTGRTYEQYF; CDR3 DNA: TGTGCCAGCCGGACAGGGCGGACCTACGAGCAGTACTTC
D gene: TRBD2; V gene: TRBV5-1; clone size: NA; J gene: TRBJ2-7; CDR3 protein: CASSLDPSGRAEQYF; CDR3 DNA: TGCGCCAGCAGCTTGGATCCTAGCGGGAGGGCGGAGCAGTACTTC
D gene: NA; V gene: TRBV27; clone size: few; J gene: TRBJ2-7; CDR3 protein: CASSFTASGEQYF; CDR3 DNA: TGTGCCAGCAGTTTCACCGCTTCAGGCGAGCAGTACTTC
D gene: TRBD2; V gene: TRBV13; clone size: NA; J gene: TRBJ2-1; CDR3 protein: CASSWGGVGTSAYNEQFF; CDR3 DNA: TGTGCCAGCAGCTGGGGTGGGGTCGGGACTAGCGCCTACAATGAGCAGTTCTTC
D gene: TRBD2; V gene: TRBV6-5; clone size: NA; J gene: TRBJ2-1; CDR3 protein: CASSSPLAGERNEQFF; CDR3 DNA: TGTGCCAGCAGTTCACCCCTAGCGGGAGAGCGCAATGAGCAGTTCTTC
D gene: NA; V gene: TRBV10-2; clone size: NA; J gene: TRBJ2-7; CDR3 protein: CASSAQYEQYF; CDR3 DNA: TGCGCCAGCAGTGCCCAGTACGAGCAGTACTTC
D gene: TRBD1; V gene: TRBV5-1; clone size: NA; J gene: TRBJ2-1; CDR3 protein: CASSLGDRALNEQFF; CDR3 DNA: TGCGCCAGCAGCTTGGGGGACAGGGCGCTCAATGAGCAGTTCTTC
D gene: TRBD2; V gene: TRBV24-1; clone size: NA; J gene: TRBJ2-2; CDR3 protein: CATSDLPLAGVRTGELFF; CDR3 DNA: TGTGCCACCAGTGATTTGCCGCTAGCGGGAGTTAGAACCGGGGAGCTGTTTTTT
D gene: TRBD2; V gene: TRBV6-5; clone size: NA; J gene: TRBJ2-2; CDR3 protein: CASSGLAGGAGELFF; CDR3 DNA: TGTGCCAGCAGCGGACTAGCGGGAGGGGCCGGGGAGCTGTTTTTT
D gene: NA; V gene: TRBV3-1/TRBV3-2; clone size: NA; J gene: TRBJ2-2; CDR3 protein: CASSQGLLANTGELFF; CDR3 DNA: TGTGCCAGCAGCCAAGGGTTACTAGCGAACACCGGGGAGCTGTTTTTT
D gene: TRBD1; V gene: TRBV6-5; clone size: NA; J gene: TRBJ1-1; CDR3 protein: CASSYGQGLTEAFF; CDR3 DNA: TGTGCCAGCAGTTACGGACAGGGGTTAACTGAAGCTTTCTTT
D gene: TRBD2; V gene: TRBV14; clone size: NA; J gene: TRBJ2-1; CDR3 protein: CASSRLAGTYNEQFF; CDR3 DNA: TGTGCCAGCAGCCGTCTAGCGGGGACCTACAATGAGCAGTTCTTC
D gene: NA; V gene: TRBV18; clone size: NA; J gene: TRBJ1-3; CDR3 protein: CASSPGQMSSGNTIYF; CDR3 DNA: TGTGCCAGCTCACCAGGGCAGATGAGCTCTGGAAACACCATATATTTT
D gene: NA; V gene: TRBV6-1; clone size: NA; J gene: TRBJ2-5; CDR3 protein: CASSEVSVQETQYF; CDR3 DNA: TGTGCCAGCAGTGAAGTTTCCGTCCAAGAGACCCAGTACTTC
D gene: NA; V gene: TRBV7-6; clone size: NA; J gene: TRBJ1-4; CDR3 protein: CASSATEMTNEKLFF; CDR3 DNA: TGTGCCAGCAGCGCCACCGAGATGACTAATGAAAAACTGTTTTTT
D gene: TRBD1; V gene: TRBV4-3; clone size: NA; J gene: TRBJ2-5; CDR3 protein: CASSQGTGSGETQYF; CDR3 DNA: TGCGCCAGCAGCCAAGGGACAGGCAGTGGAGAGACCCAGTACTTC
D gene: TRBD1; V gene: TRBV19; clone size: NA; J gene: TRBJ2-7; CDR3 protein: CASSIRDSNEQYF; CDR3 DNA: TGTGCCAGTAGTATTCGGGACAGTAACGAGCAGTACTTC
D gene: TRBD2; V gene: TRBV11-3; clone size: NA; J gene: TRBJ2-5; CDR3 protein: CASSIRTSGSLETQYF; CDR3 DNA: TGTGCCAGCAGCATCCGGACTAGCGGGAGTTTGGAGACCCAGTACTTC
D gene: TRBD1; V gene: TRBV19; clone size: NA; J gene: TRBJ2-3; CDR3 protein: CASSPDRGDTQYF; CDR3 DNA: TGTGCCAGTAGCCCCGACAGGGGCGATACGCAGTATTTT
D gene: NA; V gene: TRBV18; clone size: NA; J gene: TRBJ2-1; CDR3 protein: CASSPSFSGFNEQFF; CDR3 DNA: TGTGCCAGCTCACCATCGTTTTCAGGCTTCAATGAGCAGTTCTTC
D gene: NA; V gene: TRBV19; clone size: once; J gene: TRBJ2-1; CDR3 protein: CASSTGLSSYNEQFF; CDR3 DNA: TGTGCCAGTAGTACCGGACTTAGCTCCTACAATGAGCAGTTCTTC
D gene: NA; V gene: TRBV6-4; clone size: NA; J gene: TRBJ2-7; CDR3 protein: CASSGLGGESGYEQYF; CDR3 DNA: TGTGCCAGCAGTGGTTTAGGAGGGGAGTCCGGGTACGAGCAGTACTTC
D gene: NA; V gene: TRBV7-9; clone size: NA; J gene: TRBJ2-7; CDR3 protein: CASSPLDRFPYEQYF; CDR3 DNA: TGTGCCAGCAGCCCATTGGACAGATTTCCCTACGAGCAGTACTTC
D gene: NA; V gene: TRBV2; clone size: NA; J gene: TRBJ2-4; CDR3 protein: CASGPLAKNIQYF; CDR3 DNA: TGTGCCAGCGGGCCTCTAGCCAAAAACATTCAGTACTTC
D gene: TRBD2; V gene: TRBV24-1; clone size: NA; J gene: TRBJ2-1; CDR3 protein: CATSEWTSGNYNEQFF; CDR3 DNA: TGTGCCACCAGTGAATGGACTAGCGGGAACTACAATGAGCAGTTCTTC
D gene: NA; V gene: TRBV7-2; clone size: NA; J gene: TRBJ2-3; CDR3 protein: CASSLVAEPTDTQYF; CDR3 DNA: TGTGCCAGCAGCTTAGTTGCGGAACCCACAGATACGCAGTATTTT